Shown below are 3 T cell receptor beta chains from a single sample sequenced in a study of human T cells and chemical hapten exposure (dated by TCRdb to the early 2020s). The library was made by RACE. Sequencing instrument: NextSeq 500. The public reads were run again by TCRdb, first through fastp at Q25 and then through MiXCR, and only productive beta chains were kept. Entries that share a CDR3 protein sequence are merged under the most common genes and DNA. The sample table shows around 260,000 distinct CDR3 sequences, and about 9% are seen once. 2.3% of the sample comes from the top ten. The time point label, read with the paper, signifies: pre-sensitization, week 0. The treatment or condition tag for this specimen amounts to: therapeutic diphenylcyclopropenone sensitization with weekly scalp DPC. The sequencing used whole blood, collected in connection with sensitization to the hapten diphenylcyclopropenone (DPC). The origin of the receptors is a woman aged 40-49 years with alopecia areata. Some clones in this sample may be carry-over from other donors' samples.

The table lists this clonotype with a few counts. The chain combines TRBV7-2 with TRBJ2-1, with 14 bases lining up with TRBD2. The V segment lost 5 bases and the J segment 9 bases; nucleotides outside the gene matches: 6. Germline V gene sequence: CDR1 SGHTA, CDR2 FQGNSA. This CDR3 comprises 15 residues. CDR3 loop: CASSAGLAGGGEQFF. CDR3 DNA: TGTGCCAGCAGCGCCGGACTAGCGGGAGGAGGTGAGCAGTTCTTC.

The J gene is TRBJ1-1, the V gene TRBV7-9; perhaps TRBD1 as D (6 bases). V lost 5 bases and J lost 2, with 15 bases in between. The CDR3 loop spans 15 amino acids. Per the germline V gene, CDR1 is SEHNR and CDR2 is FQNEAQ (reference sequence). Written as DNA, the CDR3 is TGTGCCAGCAGCCTCAGGGGTTCTCTCAACACTGAAGCTTTCTTT. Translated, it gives CASSLRGSLNTEAFF.

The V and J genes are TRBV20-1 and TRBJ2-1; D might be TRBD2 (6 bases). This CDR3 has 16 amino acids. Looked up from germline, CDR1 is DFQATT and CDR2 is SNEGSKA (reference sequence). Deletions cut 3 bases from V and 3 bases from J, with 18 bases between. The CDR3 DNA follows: TGCAGTGCTAGGGACGGACTACGGTCTGTCTACAATGAGCAGTTCTTC. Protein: CSARDGLRSVYNEQFF.